The 24 T cell receptor beta chains presented below share a single source sample, sequenced in a study of shared clonotypes between healthy human individuals. Data came from immunoSEQ multiplex PCR; TCRdb stores just in-frame clones and leaves some out. The repertoire holds about 1 million clones, with about 80% as singletons. The sample was memory CD4+ T cells sorted from blood. The subset here: CD45RA-negative fraction. These receptors were collected from a man aged 18 to 30 in good health.

The rearrangement joins TRBV27 to TRBJ1-6; tentatively, D is TRBD1 (5 bases). V lost 5 bases and J 9 bases, leaving 11 bases between the germline ends. CDR1 is MNHEY and CDR2 is SMNVEV in the germline V gene (reference sequence). The CDR3 extends over 13 amino acids. The CDR3 DNA is TGTGCCAGCAGTGGGGGGTCTACTTCACCCCTCCACTTT. It specifies CASSGGSTSPLHF.

V and J are TRBV7-2 and TRBJ2-1; D perhaps matches TRBD2 (5 bases). Per the germline V gene, CDR1 is SGHTA and CDR2 is FQGNSA. The CDR3 contains 17 residues. The V and J ends lost 0 bases and 2 bases respectively, with 14 bases between them. CDR3 residues: CASSLAGLAVTYNEQFF. CDR3 nucleotide sequence: TGTGCCAGCAGCTTAGCAGGCCTAGCTGTGACCTACAATGAGCAGTTCTTC.

The J gene is TRBJ2-7, the V gene TRBV6-5; D is ambiguous. Trimming took off 0 bases at V and 7 bases at J, with 13 bases between the two ends. This CDR3 has 14 amino acids. Germline loops: CDR1 MNHEY, CDR2 SVGAGI. The CDR3 sequence: CASSYSINAREQYF. In DNA form, the CDR3 reads TGTGCCAGCAGTTACTCGATCAACGCGAGGGAGCAGTACTTC.

The chain recombines TRBV6-7 with TRBJ2-7, with D perhaps TRBD2 (6 bases). TRBV6-7 is identified as an open reading frame with a role that is uncertain. Deletions cut 2 bases from V and 3 bases from J, with 14 bases between. The CDR3 extends over 15 amino acids. The CDR3 nucleotides are TGTGCCAGCAGTTACAGGCTAGCGCGTTACTACGAGCAGTACTTC. Translating it yields CASSYRLARYYEQYF.

The chain has TRBV6-1 and TRBJ1-1; unclear D gene. V shed 3 bases and J shed 0 bases, with 14 bases lying between them. CDR1 is MNHNS and CDR2 is SASEGT in the germline V gene. CDR3 length: 16 residues. CDR3 region: CASSDLFINMNTEAFF. The DNA of the CDR3 is TGTGCCAGCAGTGACCTCTTCATAAACATGAACACTGAAGCTTTCTTT.

This chain connects TRBV29-1 to TRBJ2-5; D remains ambiguous. With the DNA end fitting TRBJ2-7 better, the J assignment may be wrong. Germline lookup yields CDR1 SQVTM and CDR2 ANQGSEA. This CDR3 comprises 11 residues. CDR3 bases: TGCAGCGGATCCGACTCGTACGAGCAGTACTTC. Encoded protein: CSGSDSYEQYF.

The chain links TRBV2 to TRBJ1-1, with D unresolved. The germline V gene encodes CDR1 SNHLY and CDR2 FYNNEI. Trimming removed 7 bases from V and 2 bases from J, with 11 bases in between. The CDR3 spans 13 residues. The CDR3 loop is CASNRESNTEAFF. CDR3 sequence (DNA): TGTGCCAGCAACCGGGAATCAAACACTGAAGCTTTCTTT.

This clone turned up a few times. The genes are TRBV28 and TRBJ1-2; 9 bases map to TRBD1. V shed 5 bases, J shed 6 bases, and the junction held 10 bases outside the gene matches. Germline V gene data show CDR1 as MDHEN and CDR2 as SYDVKM. The CDR3 spans 15 residues. CDR3 DNA: TGTGCCAGCAGTCCCCCGGGACAGGGAGCTAATGGCTACACCTTC. This gives the protein CASSPPGQGANGYTF.

The chain joins TRBV18 to TRBJ2-2; TRBD1 matches at 8 bases. The CDR3 loop spans 15 amino acids. From germline, CDR1 is KGHSH and CDR2 LQKENI. V was pared by 3 bases and J by 4 bases, with 4 bases of the junction left unmatched. The CDR3 DNA reads as TGTGCCAGCTCACCGCAGGGGGCGGCCACCGGGGAGCTGTTTTTT. Encoded protein: CASSPQGAATGELFF.

This chain connects TRBV28 to TRBJ2-3; the match to TRBD1 covers 12 bases. The ends lost 3 bases at V and 3 bases at J; junction bases unmatched: 7. CDR1 and CDR2 from the germline V gene are MDHEN and SYDVKM. The CDR3 has 17 amino acids. The CDR3 protein is CASSFQGQGAVTDTQYF. The CDR3 nucleotides are TGTGCCAGCAGTTTCCAGGGACAGGGGGCCGTGACAGATACGCAGTATTTT.

J is TRBJ2-2 and V is TRBV18, with D tentatively TRBD1 (6 bases). Trimming left V 3 bases short and J 6 bases short, with 14 bases between. Germline CDR1 and CDR2: KGHSH and LQKENI. The CDR3 covers 15 residues. CDR3 sequence (DNA): TGTGCCAGCTCACCGCTGCTGGGGGCCCCCGGGGAGCTGTTTTTT. It translates to CASSPLLGAPGELFF.

V usage is TRBV6-5 and J usage is TRBJ1-1; a possible D gene is TRBD1 (5 bases). Trimming took off 5 bases at V and 4 bases at J, with 14 bases between the two ends. The CDR3 length is 14 residues. CDR1 MNHEY and CDR2 SVGAGI come from the germline V gene. Here the CDR3 reads CASSRSPGGTEAFF. Here the CDR3 DNA reads TGTGCCAGCAGTAGGTCCCCGGGGGGCACTGAAGCTTTCTTT.

In its sample, this clone was seen a few times. The chain joins TRBV6-1 to TRBJ1-5; D uncertain. Germline CDR1 is MNHNS and CDR2 is SASEGT. Trimming removed 4 bases from V and 1 base from J, with 8 bases in between. The CDR3 consists of 14 residues. The CDR3 protein is CASSADGSNQPQHF. The CDR3 region has the DNA TGTGCCAGCAGTGCGGACGGGAGCAATCAGCCCCAGCATTTT.

V gene TRBV29-1 combines with J gene TRBJ1-1; D gene unclear. The germline CDR1 and CDR2 sequences are SQVTM and ANQGSEA. There are 15 residues in the CDR3. V was clipped by 5 bases and J by 0 bases, with 16 bases between them. The CDR3 sequence: CSVSRYAAMNTEAFF. For the CDR3, the DNA is TGCAGCGTTTCCAGGTATGCTGCCATGAACACTGAAGCTTTCTTT. The variable domain in full, with the rest retrieved from reference TRBV29-1 and TRBJ1-1, is SAVISQKPSRDICQRGTSLTIQCQVDSQVTMMFWYRQQPGQSLTLIATANQGSEATYESGFVIDKFPISRPNLTFSTLTVSNMSPEDSSIYLCSVSRYAAMNTEAFFGQGTRLTVV.

This clone has more than one count but fewer than ten. The CDR3 bases are TGTGCCAGCAGTCGTGAAAAGACCCAGTACTTC. It codes for CASSREKTQYF. V and J are TRBV5-6 and TRBJ2-7; D remains ambiguous. The DNA end is more similar to TRBJ2-5, so the J call may be wrong. CDR1 and CDR2 from the germline V gene are SGHDT and YYEEEE. The CDR3 contains 11 residues.

Only one count was recorded for this clone. The chain is built from TRBV27 and TRBJ2-7; tentatively, D is TRBD1 or TRBD2 (5 bases each). This CDR3 is 13 amino acids long. V lost 6 bases and J 5 bases, leaving 14 bases between the germline ends. The germline V gene encodes CDR1 MNHEY and CDR2 SMNVEV (reference sequence). CDR3 protein: CASSKERGHEQYF. In DNA form, the CDR3 reads TGTGCCAGCAGCAAGGAGAGGGGCCACGAGCAGTACTTC.

This clone showed up just a few times. The same CDR3 also results from other DNA sequences found in this sample. This chain links TRBV7-2 with TRBJ1-2; D remains unclear. V gave up 5 bases and J gave up 5 bases, with 15 bases separating them. The CDR3 runs 14 residues. Germline CDR1 reads SGHTA; CDR2 reads FQGNSA. Here the CDR3 DNA reads TGTGCCAGCAGCCCTAGGACGGTGACATATGGCTACACCTTC. Translated, it gives CASSPRTVTYGYTF.

In regard to this clone: Germline and junction disagree at one end, which may indicate a read error. The gene calls are TRBV4-2 and TRBJ2-3; 9 bases are shared with TRBD2. This CDR3 region has 24 residues. Germline assignment: CDR1 LGHNA and CDR2 YNFKEQ. The CDR3 loop reads CASSQESSSGRAYGGLLSTDTQYF. In nucleotides, the CDR3 is TGTGCCAGCAGTCAAGAGTCGAGTAGCGGGAGAGCCTACGGGGGTCTCCTTAGCACAGATACGCAGTATTTT.

About this clone itself: The sample holds other DNA sequences that translate to the same CDR3. The V call is TRBV5-1, the J call TRBJ2-3; possible D gene TRBD2, 6 bases. Trimming left V 1 base short and J 1 base short, with 7 bases between. This CDR3 spans 14 amino acids. The germline V gene encodes CDR1 SGHRS and CDR2 YFSETQ. The CDR3 region has the DNA TGCGCCAGCAGCTTGTCGGGGGGCACAGATACGCAGTATTTT. The encoded protein is CASSLSGGTDTQYF.

About this clone itself: Different DNA sequences within this sample yield the same CDR3. The chain recombines TRBV7-2 with TRBJ2-3; TRBD2 agrees at 12 bases. The CDR3 contains 17 residues. V gave up 0 bases and J gave up 0 bases; unmatched junction bases: 1. The germline V gene has CDR1 SGHTA and CDR2 FQGNSA. As DNA, the CDR3 is TGTGCCAGCAGCTTAGCGGGGACTAGCGGGAGCACAGATACGCAGTATTTT. The encoded protein is CASSLAGTSGSTDTQYF.

This rearrangement joins TRBV6-5 to TRBJ1-2; 7 positions agree with TRBD1. This CDR3 has 14 residues. Germline V gives CDR1 MNHEY, CDR2 SVGAGI. The V gene end was trimmed by 5 bases and the J gene end by 5 bases; junction bases not matched to a gene: 8. CDR3 loop: CASSSRDRIYGYTF. The CDR3 DNA reads as TGTGCCAGCAGTAGCCGGGACAGAATATATGGCTACACCTTC.

This clone came up a few times. V is TRBV15 and J is TRBJ2-7; D may be TRBD1 (6 bases). The CDR3 covers 13 residues. V was pared by 8 bases and J by 6 bases, with 17 bases between. CDR1 is LNHNV and CDR2 is YYDKDF in the germline V gene (reference sequence). The CDR3 DNA sequence: TGTGCCACCTCAAGCGTACAGGGTTTCGAGCAGTACTTC. Translated: CATSSVQGFEQYF.

CDR3 protein: CASSVGLTETQYF. CDR3 DNA sequence: TGTGCCAGCAGCGTGGGTCTTACGGAGACCCAGTACTTC. V gene TRBV5-5 combines with J gene TRBJ2-5; no clear D. The CDR3 loop spans 13 amino acids. Trimming took off 4 bases at V and 5 bases at J, with 12 bases between the two ends. From germline, CDR1 is SGHKS and CDR2 YYEKEE (reference sequence).

On this clone: The sample has other DNA sequences that encode this CDR3 too. The chain recombines TRBV7-2 with TRBJ1-2; D unclear. Between the trimmed V and J ends, which lost 1 base and 2 bases, there was a span of 2 bases. Germline CDR1 is SGHTA and CDR2 is FQGNSA. The CDR3 loop spans 12 amino acids. The CDR3 nucleotides are TGTGCCAGCAGCTTAGTGAACTATGGCTACACCTTC. Translating it yields CASSLVNYGYTF.